This TCR beta chain was documented in a study of T cell clonality in common variable immunodeficiency. The data were produced by immunoSEQ multiplex PCR, yet TCRdb's version contains in-frame clones alone and is incomplete. The data show 25,000 to 35,000 clones, with none appearing a single time. In germline, CDR1 is MNHNS, CDR2 SASEGT. The V end was cut by 0 bases, the J end by 4 bases, with 12 bases between. The CDR3 loop spans 15 amino acids. CVID subjects were neither ill nor on immunomodulatory or immunosuppressive medication at sampling. General observations from the study: What drives increased CVID clonality needs T cell subpopulation sequencing. In common variable immunodeficiency, TCR beta chains reportedly carried fewer deletions and N-nucleotide insertions.

This clone was detected only a few times. Its antigen is undetermined. The read finishes 3 residues shy of the CDR3 end, and the germline J gene is used to complete it. This TCR was sampled from a human donor with common variable immunodeficiency. Input material: peripheral blood mononuclear cells. The chain carries TRBV6-1 and TRBJ1-2; D may be TRBD1 (5 bases). The CDR3 loop is CASSEAAWGVYGYTF. The covered CDR3 bases are TGTGCCAGCAGTGAAGCTGCGTGGGGGGTCTATGGC.